These 17 T cell receptor beta chains came from one sample sequenced in a study of blood T cells in healthy people across ages. The use of a sample-barcoded 5' primer and a J-beta primer mix characterized a second PCR of about 7 to 12 cycles. MiXCR, run by TCRdb on the 5' RACE reads, gives a single entry per CDR3 protein. The profile shows 700,000 to 1,000,000 distinct CDR3 sequences, approximately 48% of them singletons. The sequenced material came from blood. These receptors all come from a man in his fifties or sixties in good health.

This clonotype was seen a handful of times. The chain recombines TRBV20-1 with TRBJ1-4; no clear D. The germline CDR1 and CDR2 sequences are DFQATT and SNEGSKA (reference sequence). The CDR3 has 16 residues. V was trimmed by 0 bases and J by 7 bases, leaving 18 bases between them. The CDR3 protein is CSARDILAGSGEKLFF. The CDR3 DNA reads TGCAGTGCTAGAGACATTTTAGCAGGCTCGGGTGAAAAACTGTTTTTT.

This clonotype came up a few times. One junction end does not reproduce the germline sequence, and a read error may be involved. This chain joins TRBV18 and TRBJ1-5; unclear D gene. CDR3 length equals 14 residues. Germline CDR1 and CDR2: KGHSH and LQKENI. The CDR3 here is CASSPPGGNRPQHF. CDR3 DNA: TGTGCCAGCTCACCACCGGGCGGTAATCGGCCCCAGCATTTT.

The J gene is TRBJ2-7, the V gene TRBV19; 7 bases agree with TRBD2. The DNA end favors TRBJ2-5, so the J call may be wrong. Germline values: CDR1 LNHDA, CDR2 SQIVND (reference sequence). There are 14 residues in the CDR3. CDR3: CASTPRGRGETQYF. CDR3 DNA sequence: TGTGCCAGTACCCCTCGGGGGAGGGGAGAGACCCAGTACTTC.

This clonotype was seen a handful of times. The V call is TRBV9, the J call TRBJ2-4, with D hard to call. The CDR3 consists of 13 residues. CDR1 and CDR2 (germline): SGDLS, YYNGEE. V was pared by 0 bases and J by 8 bases, with 9 bases between. CDR3 sequence: CASSVGQYDIQYF. As DNA, the CDR3 is TGTGCCAGCAGCGTAGGGCAGTACGACATTCAGTACTTC.

This chain links TRBV7-9 with TRBJ1-5; perhaps TRBD1 as D (6 bases). The germline gives CDR1 SEHNR, CDR2 FQNEAQ (reference sequence). The CDR3 consists of 16 residues. Deletions cut 5 bases from V and 0 bases from J, with 14 bases between. CDR3: CASSPWDINSNQPQHF. The CDR3 region has the DNA TGTGCCAGCAGCCCCTGGGACATTAATAGCAATCAGCCCCAGCATTTT.

This clonotype appeared a few times. In DNA form, the CDR3 reads TGTGCCAGCAGTTTCCCGGAGGGTATCTATGGCTACACCTTC. It encodes CASSFPEGIYGYTF. J is TRBJ1-2 and V is TRBV12-3 or TRBV12-4; D gene uncertain. This CDR3 is 14 amino acids long. Trimming took 3 bases from V and 4 from J, leaving 12 bases between them.

There are a few counts of this clonotype. The gene calls are TRBV7-2 and TRBJ2-3, with TRBD2 as a possible D gene (6 bases). V was cut by 6 bases and J by 2 bases, with 15 bases left in between. CDR1 SGHTA and CDR2 FQGNSA come from the germline V gene. The CDR3 has 15 amino acids. The CDR3 DNA reads TGTGCCAGCAGGTCGCACCGGACTAACACAGATACGCAGTATTTT. This sequence encodes CASRSHRTNTDTQYF. The full variable domain, rest sourced from reference TRBV7-2 and TRBJ2-3, is GAGVSQSPSNKVTEKGKDVELRCDPISGHTALYWYRQSLGQGLEFLIYFQGNSAPDKSGLPSDRFSAERTGGSVSTLTIQRTQQEDSAVYLCASRSHRTNTDTQYFGPGTRLTVL.

The chain is built from TRBV29-1 and TRBJ2-1, with TRBD2 matching over 8 bases. CDR1 is SQVTM, CDR2 ANQGSEA, per germline. With 3 bases clipped from V and 7 bases from J, the junction kept 5 bases outside the gene matches. The CDR3 sequence is 13 residues long. This chain's CDR3 is CSVEREAVNEQFF. CDR3 in DNA: TGCAGCGTTGAGCGGGAGGCGGTGAATGAGCAGTTCTTC.

CDR3 sequence: CAISSTSGASSYNEQFF. The CDR3 DNA follows: TGTGCCATCAGTTCGACTAGCGGGGCGAGCTCCTACAATGAGCAGTTCTTC. V gene TRBV10-3 combines with J gene TRBJ2-1; 11 bases align to TRBD2. The CDR3 sequence is 17 residues long. J was trimmed by 0 bases and V by 5 bases; bases with no gene match: 6. The germline CDR1 and CDR2 sequences are ENHRY and SYGVKD.

The count of this clonotype is one. The genes are TRBV10-3 and TRBJ1-4; D call uncertain. Germline V gene sequence: CDR1 ENHRY, CDR2 SYGVKD. V lost 3 bases to trimming and J lost 7 bases, with 15 bases between them. The CDR3 spans 15 residues. Here the CDR3 DNA reads TGTGCCATCAGTGAACGGGGTCCCAAGGGTGAAAAACTGTTTTTT. Translating gives CAISERGPKGEKLFF.

This chain links TRBV21-1 with TRBJ2-7; the D segment call TRBD2 is taken from the table without a DNA check. TRBV21-1 is classified as a pseudogene. The CDR3 runs 15 residues. The chain's CDR3 is CASSPGLAGAPEQYF. The CDR3 DNA is TGTGCCAGCAGCCCGGGACTAGCGGGGGCCCCTGAGCAGTACTTC.

The V call is TRBV6-2 or TRBV6-3, the J call TRBJ1-5; 8 bases match TRBD1. V was clipped by 4 bases and J by 6 bases; unmatched bases: 8. This CDR3 is built from 15 residues. Germline V gene data show CDR1 as MNHEY and CDR2 as SVGEGT. CDR3 DNA: TGTGCCAGCAGTTCCCAGACAGGGGTCGGTCAGCCCCAGCATTTT. Translated: CASSSQTGVGQPQHF.

The table lists this clonotype with many counts. This chain connects TRBV7-2 to TRBJ2-1; 11 bases map to TRBD2. V trimming: 8 bases; J trimming: 7 bases; junction bases outside the gene matches: 4. CDR3 size: 13 residues. Germline V lookup: CDR1 SGHTA, CDR2 FQGNSA. In nucleotides, the CDR3 is TGTGCCAGCTCCCTAGCGGGGGGTAATGAGCAGTTCTTC. It specifies CASSLAGGNEQFF.

The chain combines TRBV4-1 with TRBJ1-2; D remains unclear. The CDR3 runs 16 residues. From germline, CDR1 is MGHRA and CDR2 YSYEKL. Trimming pared 0 bases from V and 5 bases from J, leaving 16 bases between. CDR3 region: CASSQEGYLDFYGYTF. The CDR3 nucleotides read TGCGCCAGCAGCCAAGAAGGTTATTTGGACTTTTATGGCTACACCTTC.

V usage is TRBV28 and J usage is TRBJ1-1, with a weak D call TRBD1 (5 bases). Between the trimmed V and J ends, which lost 5 bases and 1 base, there was a span of 14 bases. Germline lookup yields CDR1 MDHEN and CDR2 SYDVKM. The CDR3 is made up of 15 amino acids. In nucleotides, the CDR3 is TGTGCCAGCAGTCCCGTGGGGGGAAAGAACACTGAAGCTTTCTTT. Translated: CASSPVGGKNTEAFF. The full variable domain, with the rest looked up from reference TRBV28 and TRBJ1-1, is DVKVTQSSRYLVKRTGEKVFLECVQDMDHENMFWYRQDPGLGLRLIYFSYDVKMKEKGDIPEGYSVSREKKERFSLILESASTNQTSMYLCASSPVGGKNTEAFFGQGTRLTVV.

Comments on this clonotype: With a much larger clone just one base away, this may be a read error. The chain has TRBV12-3 or TRBV12-4 and TRBJ2-4; D is perhaps TRBD1 (5 bases). The J call may be wrong; the DNA end is better matched by TRBJ2-7. The CDR3 runs to 14 residues. CDR3 DNA: TGTGCCCGCAGTTTAGTGGGGCCGTCGGGCGAGCAGTACTTC. Translated: CARSLVGPSGEQYF.

About this clonotype: A read error may account for a junction end that differs from germline. The chain is built from TRBV5-1 and TRBJ2-7; no definite D call. The last part of the DNA fits TRBJ2-5 better; the J call may be wrong. Germline values: CDR1 SGHRS, CDR2 YFSETQ. The CDR3 sequence is 13 residues long. CDR3: CASGLAIVTTQYF. For the CDR3, the DNA is TGCGCCAGCGGCTTGGCCATAGTGACGACCCAGTACTTC.